This T cell receptor (beta chain) comes out of a study of T cell clones after liver transplantation. Study background: As an antigen-independent comparator, third-party-reactive TCRbeta sequences came from pre-transplant mixed lymphocyte reactions. Without induction therapy, subjects received standard immunosuppression until 12-24 months post-transplant.

The study's findings and limits: Graft donor-reactive T cells possibly entered the graft instead of undergoing deletion.

V was shortened by 4 bases and J by 11 bases, with 14 bases between the two germline ends. Germline V gene data show CDR1 as SQVTM and CDR2 as ANQGSEA. This CDR3 is 11 amino acids long. The method was immunoSEQ multiplex PCR; TCRdb's version includes in-frame clones alone and lacks a portion of them. The sample comprises approximately 12,000 clones, roughly 74% of which are singletons, and about 32% rests with the top ten. This clone was counted at least ten times. Its antigen remains unidentified. This sequence originates from a human patient who received a liver transplant. Some T cells may have come from the graft donor. The chain recombines TRBV29-1 with TRBJ1-1; D call uncertain. Sequencing used CD8+ T cells from blood, obtained at the 22-month timepoint. CDR3 sequence (DNA): TGCAGCGTTGGGGGTGAGGGTACCGCTTTCTTT. Its protein product is CSVGGEGTAFF.